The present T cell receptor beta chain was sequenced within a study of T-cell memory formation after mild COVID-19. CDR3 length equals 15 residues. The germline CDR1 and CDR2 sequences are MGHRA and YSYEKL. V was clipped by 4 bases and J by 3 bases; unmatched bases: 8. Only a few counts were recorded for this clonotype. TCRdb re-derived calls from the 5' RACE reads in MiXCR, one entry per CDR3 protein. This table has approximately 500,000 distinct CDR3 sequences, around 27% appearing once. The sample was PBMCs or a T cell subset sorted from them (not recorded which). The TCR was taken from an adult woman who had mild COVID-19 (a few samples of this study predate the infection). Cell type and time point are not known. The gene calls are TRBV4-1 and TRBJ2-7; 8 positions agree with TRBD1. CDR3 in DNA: TGCGCCAGCAGCCCAGGGGGCAGCCGCTACTACGAGCAGTACTTC. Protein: CASSPGGSRYYEQYF.